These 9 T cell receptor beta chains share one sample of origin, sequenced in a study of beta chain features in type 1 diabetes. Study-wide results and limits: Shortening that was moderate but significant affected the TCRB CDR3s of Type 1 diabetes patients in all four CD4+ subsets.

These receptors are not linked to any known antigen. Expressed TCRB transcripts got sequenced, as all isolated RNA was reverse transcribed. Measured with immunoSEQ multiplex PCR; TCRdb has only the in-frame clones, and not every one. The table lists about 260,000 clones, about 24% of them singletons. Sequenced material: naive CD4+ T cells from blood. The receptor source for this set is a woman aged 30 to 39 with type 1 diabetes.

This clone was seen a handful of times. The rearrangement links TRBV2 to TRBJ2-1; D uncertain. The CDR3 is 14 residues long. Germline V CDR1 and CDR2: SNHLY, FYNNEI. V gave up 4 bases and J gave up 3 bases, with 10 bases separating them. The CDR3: CASSVTESYNEQFF. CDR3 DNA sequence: TGTGCCAGCAGTGTCACGGAGAGCTACAATGAGCAGTTCTTC.

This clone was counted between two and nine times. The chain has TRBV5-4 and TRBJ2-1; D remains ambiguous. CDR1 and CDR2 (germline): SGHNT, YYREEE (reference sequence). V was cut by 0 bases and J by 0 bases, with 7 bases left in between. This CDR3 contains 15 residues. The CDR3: CASSLAASSYNEQFF. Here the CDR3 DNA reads TGTGCCAGCAGCTTGGCAGCTAGCTCCTACAATGAGCAGTTCTTC.

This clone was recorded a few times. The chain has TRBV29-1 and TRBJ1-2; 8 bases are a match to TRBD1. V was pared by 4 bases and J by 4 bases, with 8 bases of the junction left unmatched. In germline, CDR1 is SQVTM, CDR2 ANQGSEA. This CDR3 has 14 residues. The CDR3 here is CSVVESDRGYGYTF. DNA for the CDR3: TGCAGCGTTGTTGAGAGCGACAGGGGCTATGGCTACACCTTC.

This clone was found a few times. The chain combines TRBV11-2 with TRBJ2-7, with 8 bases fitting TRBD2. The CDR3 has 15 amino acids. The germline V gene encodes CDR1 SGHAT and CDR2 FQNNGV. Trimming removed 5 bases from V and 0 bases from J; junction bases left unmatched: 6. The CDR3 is CASSPSGGLSYEQYF. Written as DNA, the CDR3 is TGTGCCAGCAGCCCCAGCGGGGGTCTCTCCTACGAGCAGTACTTC.

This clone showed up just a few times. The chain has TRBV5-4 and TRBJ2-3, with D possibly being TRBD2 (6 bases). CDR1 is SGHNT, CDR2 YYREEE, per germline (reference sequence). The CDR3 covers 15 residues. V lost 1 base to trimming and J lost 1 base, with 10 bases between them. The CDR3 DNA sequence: TGTGCCAGCAGCTTGTCTAGCGCACGCACAGATACGCAGTATTTT. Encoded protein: CASSLSSARTDTQYF.

The CDR3 nucleotides are TGTGCCTGGAGTTCCCCTCCCGGGCCCCAGCATTTT. Its translation: CAWSSPPGPQHF. The chain recombines TRBV30 with TRBJ1-5; D is unclear. V was pared by 2 bases and J by 9 bases, with 11 bases between. This CDR3 region has 12 residues. Per germline, CDR1 GTSNPN and CDR2 SVGIG (reference sequence).

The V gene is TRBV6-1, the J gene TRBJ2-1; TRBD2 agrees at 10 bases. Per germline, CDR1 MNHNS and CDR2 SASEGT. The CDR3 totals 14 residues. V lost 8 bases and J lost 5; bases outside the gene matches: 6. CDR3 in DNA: TGTGCCAGCCATACTAGCGGGGCAAACAATGAGCAGTTCTTC. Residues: CASHTSGANNEQFF.

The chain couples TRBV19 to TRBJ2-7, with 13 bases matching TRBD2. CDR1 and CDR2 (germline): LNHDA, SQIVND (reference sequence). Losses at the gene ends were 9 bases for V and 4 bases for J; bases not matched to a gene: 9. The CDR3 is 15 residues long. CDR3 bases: TGTGCCAGCCGCGGACTAGCGGGAGATAAGTACGAGCAGTACTTC. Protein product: CASRGLAGDKYEQYF.

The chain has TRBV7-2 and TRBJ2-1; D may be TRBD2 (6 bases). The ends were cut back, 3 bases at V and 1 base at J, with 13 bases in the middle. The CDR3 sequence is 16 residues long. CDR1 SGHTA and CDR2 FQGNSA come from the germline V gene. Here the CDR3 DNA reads TGTGCCAGCAGCTTCTCGGGAGTCGGATCCTACAATGAGCAGTTCTTC. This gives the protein CASSFSGVGSYNEQFF.